This T cell receptor (beta chain) is from a study of blood T cell repertoires in COVID-19. Overall study: Specimens from acute and convalescent COVID-19 originated in the United States, Italy and Spain.

The CDR3 totals 13 residues. Germline V gene sequence: CDR1 WSHSY, CDR2 SAAADI. The V gene end was trimmed by 6 bases and the J gene end by 3 bases; junction bases not matched to a gene: 5. In the source study's methods: Reference gene primer amplification gave estimated nucleated cell counts. Sequenced by immunoSEQ multiplex PCR; TCRdb stores in-frame clones only, minus some. V and J calls and clone size are those listed in that table; D and trimming were worked out from the DNA. The sample has some 310,000 clones; 85% to 90% are singletons. Sequenced material: peripheral blood. The source is a woman between 25 and 40 years old with COVID-19, enrolled during active disease. The chain joins TRBV10-2 to TRBJ2-7; TRBD1 aligns across 7 bases. The CDR3 bases are TGCGCCAGCAGAGTTGACAGGGACTACGAGCAGTACTTC. Protein: CASRVDRDYEQYF.